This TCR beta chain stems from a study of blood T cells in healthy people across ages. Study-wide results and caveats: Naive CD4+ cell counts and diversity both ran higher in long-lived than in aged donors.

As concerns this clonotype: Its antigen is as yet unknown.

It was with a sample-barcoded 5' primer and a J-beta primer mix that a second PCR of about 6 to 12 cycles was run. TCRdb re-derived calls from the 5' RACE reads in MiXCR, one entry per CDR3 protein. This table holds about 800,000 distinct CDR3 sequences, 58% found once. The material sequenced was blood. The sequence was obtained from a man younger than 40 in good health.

The CDR3 here is CSAHWDGDSYEQYF. CDR3 sequence (DNA): TGCAGTGCTCACTGGGACGGAGACTCCTACGAGCAGTACTTC. The rearrangement links TRBV20-1 to TRBJ2-7; D tentatively reads TRBD1 or TRBD2 (5 bases each). V lost 5 bases and J 0 bases, leaving 14 bases between the germline ends. Looked up from germline, CDR1 is DFQATT and CDR2 is SNEGSKA (reference sequence). This CDR3 has 14 amino acids.